The sequence of this T cell receptor beta chain was determined in a study of T-cell memory formation after mild COVID-19. TCRdb re-called the 5' RACE reads with MiXCR, one entry per CDR3 protein. The data hold around 200,000 distinct CDR3 sequences, with 10% to 13% observed a single time. Many counts were recorded for this clonotype. Germline assignment: CDR1 SGHTA and CDR2 FQGNSA. The CDR3 runs to 12 residues. Trimming pared 1 base from V and 13 bases from J, leaving 11 bases between. The TCR comes from a man aged 18-30 years who had mild COVID-19 (a few samples of this study predate the infection). Cell type and time point are not known. Sequencing used PBMCs or a T cell subset sorted from them (not recorded which). The gene calls are TRBV7-2 and TRBJ1-5; D remains ambiguous. The CDR3 loop reads CASSLGPRPQHF. The CDR3 coding sequence is TGTGCCAGCAGCTTAGGGCCCAGGCCACAGCATTTT. Variable domain in full (rest from reference TRBV7-2 and TRBJ1-5): GAGVSQSPSNKVTEKGKDVELRCDPISGHTALYWYRQSLGQGLEFLIYFQGNSAPDKSGLPSDRFSAERTGGSVSTLTIQRTQQEDSAVYLCASSLGPRPQHFGDGTRLSIL.